What follows are 16 T cell receptor beta chains derived from one specimen sequenced in a study of blood T cell repertoires in COVID-19. TCRdb's copy holds only in-frame clones and misses some; the assay was immunoSEQ multiplex PCR. Of about 89,000 clones in the sample, 75% to 85% were seen once. The sequencing input was peripheral blood. Every receptor here comes from a woman of 80 years or more with acute or convalescent COVID-19.

This clone was recorded once. The rearrangement uses TRBV2 and TRBJ2-2, with TRBD2 as a possible D gene (6 bases). V lost 2 bases and J lost 0, with 10 bases in between. The CDR3 is made up of 16 amino acids. Germline values: CDR1 SNHLY, CDR2 FYNNEI. The CDR3 bases are TGTGCCAGCAGTGAACGGGCTAGCGCGAACACCGGGGAGCTGTTTTTT. The encoded protein is CASSERASANTGELFF.

The rearrangement links TRBV12-3 or TRBV12-4 to TRBJ1-2; TRBD1 matches at 8 bases. Trimming took 5 bases from V and 6 from J; bases not matched to a gene: 2. The CDR3 extends over 12 amino acids. CDR3 sequence: CASSGTGHGYTF. CDR3 nucleotides: TGTGCCAGCAGTGGGACAGGACATGGCTACACCTTC.

J is TRBJ2-4 and V is TRBV6-2 or TRBV6-3; D perhaps matches TRBD1 (5 bases). The CDR3 loop spans 15 amino acids. CDR1 and CDR2 (germline): MNHEY, SVGEGT. V lost 0 bases to trimming and J lost 6 bases, with 12 bases between them. Here the CDR3 DNA reads TGTGCCAGCAGTTACTCGAGTCAGGGATTAAACATTCAGTACTTC. Protein sequence: CASSYSSQGLNIQYF.

This chain connects TRBV14 to TRBJ1-2; TRBD1 matches 10 bases. The CDR3 is made up of 17 amino acids. The germline V gene has CDR1 SGHDN and CDR2 FVKESK. V was pared by 4 bases and J by 2 bases, with 10 bases of the junction left unmatched. The CDR3 protein is CASSLGQGTMRNYGYTF. The CDR3 DNA reads as TGTGCCAGCAGCCTGGGACAGGGGACGATGAGAAACTATGGCTACACCTTC.

This clone was counted a few times. The rearrangement joins TRBV27 to TRBJ1-2; D may be TRBD1 (5 bases). V was pared by 5 bases and J by 0 bases, with 10 bases between. Germline-derived CDR1 and CDR2 are MNHEY and SMNVEV (reference sequence). This CDR3 has 14 residues. Here the CDR3 DNA reads TGTGCCAGCAGTCCTAGGGGCGCTAACTATGGCTACACCTTC. As protein: CASSPRGANYGYTF.

V is TRBV30 and J is TRBJ1-1; possibly TRBD1 for D (5 bases). Germline V lookup: CDR1 GTSNPN, CDR2 SVGIG (reference sequence). CDR3 length equals 13 residues. Trimming left V 5 bases short and J 5 bases short, with 15 bases between. CDR3 DNA sequence: TGTGCCTGGGGTAGGATGGGGGGGACTGAAGCTTTCTTT. As protein: CAWGRMGGTEAFF.

The genes are TRBV9 and TRBJ1-2; 9 bases are a match to TRBD1. Germline V gene sequence: CDR1 SGDLS, CDR2 YYNGEE. This CDR3 is 14 amino acids long. V lost 4 bases and J lost 8; bases outside the gene matches: 9. The CDR3 is CASSPSGTGPGYTF. As DNA, the CDR3 is TGTGCCAGCAGCCCTTCCGGGACAGGGCCCGGCTACACCTTC.

V usage is TRBV5-1 and J usage is TRBJ2-7, with 11 bases lining up with TRBD2. This CDR3 is 15 amino acids long. Germline V gene data show CDR1 as SGHRS and CDR2 as YFSETQ. V shed 3 bases, J shed 3 bases, and the junction held 5 bases outside the gene matches. As DNA, the CDR3 is TGCGCCAGCAGCTCTAGCGGGAGGACCTACTACGAGCAGTACTTC. It specifies CASSSSGRTYYEQYF.

This rearrangement joins TRBV18 to TRBJ2-1; 11 bases align to TRBD2. Trimming took 2 bases from V and 7 from J; bases not matched to a gene: 4. The CDR3 has 15 residues. Germline lookup yields CDR1 KGHSH and CDR2 LQKENI. The CDR3 loop is CASSPGVAGGNEQFF. DNA of the CDR3: TGTGCCAGCTCACCAGGAGTAGCGGGAGGGAATGAGCAGTTCTTC.

The chain is built from TRBV19 and TRBJ2-7; 10 bases fit TRBD2. Unmatched junction bases numbered 1, after V lost 2 bases and J lost 0 bases. CDR1 LNHDA and CDR2 SQIVND come from the germline V gene (reference sequence). This CDR3 is 15 amino acids long. As DNA, the CDR3 is TGTGCCAGTAGTATAACTAGCGGGGACTCCTACGAGCAGTACTTC. Translating it yields CASSITSGDSYEQYF.

This sequence joins TRBV30 and TRBJ2-3; 12 positions match TRBD2. CDR1 is GTSNPN and CDR2 is SVGIG in the germline V gene (reference sequence). After removal of 4 bases from V and 8 bases from J, the junction contained 10 bases not matched to a gene. The length of the CDR3 is 15 residues. The CDR3 region is CAWKPLAGGLATQYF. CDR3 DNA: TGTGCCTGGAAACCCCTAGCGGGGGGGCTTGCTACGCAGTATTTT.

The rearrangement links TRBV30 to TRBJ2-3; 7 bases fit TRBD1. Germline CDR1 GTSNPN, CDR2 SVGIG (reference sequence). The CDR3 extends over 16 amino acids. The V gene end was trimmed by 1 base and the J gene end by 13 bases; junction bases not matched to a gene: 20. CDR3 residues: CAWSALSGGWSNGKYF. Written as DNA, the CDR3 is TGTGCCTGGAGTGCTTTGTCAGGGGGTTGGTCAAATGGAAAGTATTTT.

The chain carries TRBV3-1 (or the pseudogene TRBV3-2) and TRBJ1-4; no definite D call. Between the trimmed V and J ends, which lost 5 bases and 3 bases, there was a span of 10 bases. The CDR3 spans 14 residues. Germline CDR1 is LGHDT and CDR2 is YNNKEL (reference sequence). CDR3 DNA sequence: TGTGCCAGCAGCTATCTGGGCCCTAATGAAAAACTGTTTTTT. Amino acids: CASSYLGPNEKLFF.

This clone was detected only once. The chain combines TRBV4-2 with TRBJ1-1, with 9 bases matching TRBD1. The junction had 7 bases not matched to a gene; V was cut back by 1 base and J by 1 base. The CDR3 consists of 17 residues. The germline V gene encodes CDR1 LGHNA and CDR2 YNFKEQ. CDR3 in DNA: TGTGCCAGCAGCCAAGGGCTAGGGGGACAGGGGAACACTGAAGCTTTCTTT. It is translated as CASSQGLGGQGNTEAFF.

J is TRBJ2-5 and V is TRBV5-1, with 9 bases fitting TRBD2. Germline assignment: CDR1 SGHRS and CDR2 YFSETQ. J gave up 2 bases and V 5 bases, and 13 bases lay outside the gene matches. The CDR3 extends over 17 amino acids. The CDR3 DNA sequence: TGCGCCAGCAGTCCTGGCCCGACTAGCGGACTGCAAGAGACCCAGTACTTC. This gives the protein CASSPGPTSGLQETQYF.

The chain has TRBV9 and TRBJ2-3, with a weak D call TRBD2 (6 bases). Germline V lookup: CDR1 SGDLS, CDR2 YYNGEE. This CDR3 region has 15 residues. Trimming took off 3 bases at V and 4 bases at J, with 15 bases between the two ends. The CDR3 sequence is CASSALLASADTQYF. CDR3 coding DNA: TGTGCCAGCAGCGCCCTACTAGCATCCGCAGATACGCAGTATTTT.